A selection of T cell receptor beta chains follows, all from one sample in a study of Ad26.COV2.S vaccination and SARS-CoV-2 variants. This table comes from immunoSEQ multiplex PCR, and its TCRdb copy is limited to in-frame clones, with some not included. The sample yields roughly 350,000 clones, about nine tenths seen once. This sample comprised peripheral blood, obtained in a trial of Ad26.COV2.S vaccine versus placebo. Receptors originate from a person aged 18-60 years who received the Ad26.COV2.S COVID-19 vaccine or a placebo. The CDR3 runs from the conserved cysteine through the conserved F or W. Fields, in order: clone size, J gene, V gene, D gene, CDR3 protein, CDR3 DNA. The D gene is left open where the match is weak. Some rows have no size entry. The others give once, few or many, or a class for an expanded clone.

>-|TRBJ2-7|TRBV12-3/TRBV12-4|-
CASSPIGYEQYF
TGTGCCAGCAGCCCGATCGGCTACGAGCAGTACTTC
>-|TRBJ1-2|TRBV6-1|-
CASSEAGAGYGYTF
TGTGCCAGCAGTGAGGCGGGGGCGGGCTATGGCTACACCTTC
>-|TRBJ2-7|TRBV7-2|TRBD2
CASSFFLAGAYEQYF
TGTGCCAGCAGCTTTTTCTTAGCGGGGGCCTACGAGCAGTACTTC
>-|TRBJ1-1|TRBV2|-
CASSAGSNTEAFF
TGTGCCAGCAGTGCAGGGAGCAACACTGAAGCTTTCTTT
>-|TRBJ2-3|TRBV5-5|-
CASSLVRGTSSTDTQYF
TGTGCCAGCAGCTTAGTTAGGGGCACTTCTAGCACAGATACGCAGTATTTT
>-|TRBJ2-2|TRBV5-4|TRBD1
CASSPGTGKDGELFF
TGTGCCAGCAGCCCCGGGACAGGGAAAGACGGGGAGCTGTTTTTT
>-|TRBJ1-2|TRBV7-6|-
CASSLEAGDYGYTF
TGTGCCAGCAGCTTAGAGGCAGGGGACTATGGCTACACCTTC
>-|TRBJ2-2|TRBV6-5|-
CASSYSLRDSAGELFF
TGTGCCAGCAGTTACTCCCTCAGGGATAGCGCCGGGGAGCTGTTTTTT
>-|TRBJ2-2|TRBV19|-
CKPGHRKSTGELFF
TGTAAGCCGGGACACAGAAAAAGTACCGGGGAGCTGTTTTTT
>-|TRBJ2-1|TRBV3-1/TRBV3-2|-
CASSQDLGSEQFF
TGTGCCAGCAGCCAAGATCTGGGCAGCGAGCAGTTCTTC
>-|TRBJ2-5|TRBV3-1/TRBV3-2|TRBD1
CASSPRDRGQKETQYF
TGTGCCAGCAGCCCCCGGGACAGGGGGCAAAAGGAGACCCAGTACTTC
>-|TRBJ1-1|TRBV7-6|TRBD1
CASSPRTGMNTEAFF
TGTGCCAGCAGCCCCCGGACAGGGATGAACACTGAAGCTTTCTTT
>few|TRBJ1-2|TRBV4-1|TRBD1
CASSYQGVSGYTF
TGCGCCAGCAGCTACCAGGGGGTGAGTGGCTACACCTTC
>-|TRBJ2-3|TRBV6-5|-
CASSRTSTDTQYF
TGTGCCAGCAGTCGGACTAGCACAGATACGCAGTATTTT
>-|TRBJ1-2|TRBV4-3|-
CASSLDSRDGYTF
TGCGCCAGCAGCTTAGACTCAAGGGATGGCTACACCTTC
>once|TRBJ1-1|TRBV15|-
CATSGRAGTPNTEAFF
TGTGCCACCAGCGGACGTGCCGGGACACCGAACACTGAAGCTTTCTTT
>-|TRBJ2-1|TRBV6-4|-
CASSFEGRASYNEQFF
TGTGCCAGCAGCTTCGAGGGCAGGGCTTCCTACAATGAGCAGTTCTTC
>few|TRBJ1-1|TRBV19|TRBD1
CASIAGGIGGEAFF
TGTGCCAGCATAGCAGGGGGTATTGGCGGGGAAGCTTTCTTT
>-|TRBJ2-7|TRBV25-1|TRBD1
CASSEERGGRYEQYF
TGTGCCAGCAGTGAAGAGAGAGGGGGCCGGTACGAGCAGTACTTC
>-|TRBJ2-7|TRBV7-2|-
CASSLNGGLPTYEQYF
TGTGCCAGCAGCTTAAATGGTGGGCTACCCACCTACGAGCAGTACTTC
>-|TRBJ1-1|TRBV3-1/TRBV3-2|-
CASSQGAVMNTEAFF
TGTGCCAGCAGCCAAGGTGCGGTTATGAACACTGAAGCTTTCTTT
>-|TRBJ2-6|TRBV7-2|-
CASSLDVQGSSGANVLTF
TGTGCCAGCAGCTTAGATGTTCAGGGGAGCTCTGGGGCCAACGTCCTGACTTTC
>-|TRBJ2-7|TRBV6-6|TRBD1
CASSRSTGGGRYEQYF
TGTGCCAGCAGTCGCTCGACAGGGGGCGGTAGGTACGAGCAGTACTTC
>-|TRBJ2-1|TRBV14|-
CASSHLTSSGEQFF
TGTGCCAGCAGCCACCTCACTAGTTCGGGGGAGCAGTTCTTC
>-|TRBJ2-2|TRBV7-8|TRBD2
CASEKRGGEVGELFF
TGTGCCAGTGAGAAGCGGGGGGGTGAAGTCGGGGAGCTGTTTTTT
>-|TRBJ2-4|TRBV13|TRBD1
CASSPSRDRDLAKNIQYF
TGTGCCAGCAGCCCCTCAAGGGACAGGGACTTAGCCAAAAACATTCAGTACTTC
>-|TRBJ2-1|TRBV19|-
CASSILESSYNEQFF
TGTGCCAGTAGTATTCTTGAGAGCTCCTACAATGAGCAGTTCTTC
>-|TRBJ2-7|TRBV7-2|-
CASSVGRTGLSYEQYF
TGTGCCAGCAGCGTGGGGAGGACAGGACTCTCCTACGAGCAGTACTTC
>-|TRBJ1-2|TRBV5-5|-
CASSPPQSYGYTF
TGTGCCAGCAGCCCGCCTCAGAGCTATGGCTACACCTTC
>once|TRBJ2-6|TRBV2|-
CATPREEEANVLTF
TGTGCCACCCCAAGAGAAGAGGAGGCCAACGTCCTGACTTTC
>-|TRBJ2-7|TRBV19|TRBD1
CASRRGQGAYEQYF
TGTGCCAGTAGACGGGGACAGGGGGCGTACGAGCAGTACTTC
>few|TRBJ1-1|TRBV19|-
CASKDTPTHTEAFF
TGTGCCAGCAAGGACACTCCAACCCACACTGAAGCTTTCTTT
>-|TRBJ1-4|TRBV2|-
CASSEDRYHEKLFF
TGTGCCAGCAGCGAAGACAGGTACCATGAAAAACTGTTTTTT
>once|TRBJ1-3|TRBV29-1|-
CSAGTPGNTIYF
TGCAGCGCCGGGACCCCTGGAAACACCATATATTTT
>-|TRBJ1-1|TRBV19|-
CASSIDRRRGMNTEAFF
TGTGCCAGTAGTATAGATCGTAGACGGGGGATGAACACTGAAGCTTTCTTT
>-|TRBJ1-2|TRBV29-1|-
CSEKTFTGTNYGYTF
TGCAGCGAGAAAACATTTACAGGGACTAACTATGGCTACACCTTC
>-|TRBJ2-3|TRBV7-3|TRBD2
CASSSAPTSEVRDTQYF
TGTGCCAGCAGCTCCGCCCCCACTAGCGAGGTCCGGGATACGCAGTATTTT
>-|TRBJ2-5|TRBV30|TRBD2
CAWSAPKVLAGGTETQYF
TGTGCCTGGAGTGCCCCAAAAGTTCTAGCGGGGGGGACGGAGACCCAGTACTTC
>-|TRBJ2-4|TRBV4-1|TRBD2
CASSLRNGGARNIQYF
TGCGCCAGCAGCCTTAGAAACGGGGGGGCCCGGAACATTCAGTACTTC
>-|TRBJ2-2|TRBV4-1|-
CASSQDNRRMNTGELFF
TGCGCCAGCAGCCAAGATAACCGGCGGATGAACACCGGGGAGCTGTTTTTT
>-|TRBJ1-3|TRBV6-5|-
CASSYPNDRLGNTIYF
TGTGCTAGCAGTTACCCGAATGACAGGCTAGGAAACACCATATATTTT